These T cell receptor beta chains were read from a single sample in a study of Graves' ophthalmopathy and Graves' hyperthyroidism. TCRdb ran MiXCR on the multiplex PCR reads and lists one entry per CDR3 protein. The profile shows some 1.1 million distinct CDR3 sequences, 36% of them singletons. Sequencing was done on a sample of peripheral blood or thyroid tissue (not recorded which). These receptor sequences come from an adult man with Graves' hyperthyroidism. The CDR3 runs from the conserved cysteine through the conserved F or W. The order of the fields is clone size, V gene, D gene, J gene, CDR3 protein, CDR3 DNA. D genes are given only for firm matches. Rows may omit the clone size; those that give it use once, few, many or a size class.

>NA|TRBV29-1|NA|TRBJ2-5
CSVDPTLAAQETQYF
TGCAGCGTTGACCCCACGTTAGCGGCCCAAGAGACCCAGTACTTC
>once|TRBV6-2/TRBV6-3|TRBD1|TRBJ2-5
CASRPGQGFQPQYF
TGTGCCAGCAGACCGGGACAGGGTTTTCAGCCCCAGTACTTC
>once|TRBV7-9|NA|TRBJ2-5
CASRIPSQETQYF
TGTGCCAGCAGAATTCCTAGCCAAGAGACCCAGTACTTC
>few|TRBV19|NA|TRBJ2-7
CASSIYRGTYEQYF
TGTGCCAGTAGTATTTATCGGGGTACCTACGAGCAGTACTTC
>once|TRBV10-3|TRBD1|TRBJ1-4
CAIKGQGAEKLFF
TGTGCCATCAAAGGACAGGGGGCTGAAAAACTGTTTTTT
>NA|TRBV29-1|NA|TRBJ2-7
CSVELYTGTPGEQYF
TGCAGCGTTGAACTATATACCGGGACGCCGGGGGAGCAGTACTTC
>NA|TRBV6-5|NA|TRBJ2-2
CASRNGRRNTGELFF
TGTGCCAGCAGGAACGGCAGGAGAAACACCGGGGAGCTGTTTTTT
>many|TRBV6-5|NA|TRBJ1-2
CASSYRETSGYTF
TGTGCCAGCAGTTACAGGGAGACTAGTGGCTACACCTTC
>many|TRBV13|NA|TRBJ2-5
CASSSTIRSGTQYF
TGTGCCAGCAGCTCGACCATCAGGTCCGGGACCCAGTACTTC
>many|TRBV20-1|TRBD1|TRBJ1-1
CSARGGTTMNTEAFF
TGCAGTGCCAGAGGGGGCACCACAATGAACACTGAAGCTTTCTTT
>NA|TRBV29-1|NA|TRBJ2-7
CSVMTLKTDYEQYF
TGCAGCGTTATGACCCTAAAGACAGACTACGAGCAGTACTTC
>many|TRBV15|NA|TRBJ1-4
CATRSIPNEKLFF
TGTGCCACCAGGTCTATTCCGAATGAAAAACTGTTTTTT
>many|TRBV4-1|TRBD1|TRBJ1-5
CASSGYRGEGPQHF
TGCGCCAGCAGCGGCTACAGGGGTGAGGGGCCCCAGCATTTT
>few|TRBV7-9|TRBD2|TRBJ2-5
CASSWALRSRGDQETQYF
TGTGCCAGCAGCTGGGCACTCAGGAGCCGGGGGGATCAAGAGACCCAGTACTTC
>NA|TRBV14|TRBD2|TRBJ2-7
CASSQGQGNLAGGPNYEQYF
TGTGCCAGCAGTCAAGGACAGGGGAACTTAGCGGGAGGGCCCAACTACGAGCAGTACTTC
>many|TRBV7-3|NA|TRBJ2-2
CASSLDPNTGELFF
TGTGCCAGCAGCTTAGACCCAAACACCGGGGAGCTGTTTTTT
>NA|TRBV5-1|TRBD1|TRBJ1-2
CASSLDPGGLGYAF
TGCGCCAGCAGCTTGGATCCAGGGGGCTTAGGCTACGCCTTC
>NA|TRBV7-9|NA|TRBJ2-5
CASNLGPFETQYF
TGTGCCAGCAATTTGGGACCCTTCGAGACCCAGTACTTC
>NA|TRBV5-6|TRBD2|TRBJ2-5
CAIRAGTRGAQETQYF
TGTGCCATCAGAGCCGGGACTAGGGGGGCCCAAGAGACCCAGTACTTC
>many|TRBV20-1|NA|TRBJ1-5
CSARMGQGLNQPQHF
TGCAGTGCTAGGATGGGTCAGGGTCTCAATCAGCCCCAGCATTTT
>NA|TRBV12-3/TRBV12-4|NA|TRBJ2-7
CASSLWGTQGSYEQYF
TGTGCCAGCAGTTTGTGGGGGACCCAGGGTTCCTACGAGCAGTACTTC
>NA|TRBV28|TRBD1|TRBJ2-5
CASTLQGVLQVTQYF
TGTGCCAGCACCCTCCAGGGGGTCCTCCAGGTGACCCAGTACTTC
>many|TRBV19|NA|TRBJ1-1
CASRRGERTEAFF
TGTGCCAGTAGAAGGGGGGAACGCACTGAAGCTTTCTTT
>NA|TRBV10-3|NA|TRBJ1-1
CASNYRYTEAFF
TGTGCCAGCAACTACAGGTACACTGAAGCCTTCTTT
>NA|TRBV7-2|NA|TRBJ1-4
CASSLRGAEKANGEKLFF
TGTGCCAGCAGCTTAAGGGGGGCAGAAAAGGCTAATGGTGAAAAACTGTTTTTT
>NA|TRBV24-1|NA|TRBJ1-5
CASSPRDDFNQPQHF
TGTGCCAGCTCACCGCGGGACGATTTTAATCAGCCCCAGCATTTT
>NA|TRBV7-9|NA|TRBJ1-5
CASSLIIGQPQHF
TGTGCCAGCAGCTTAATTATAGGTCAGCCCCAGCATTTT
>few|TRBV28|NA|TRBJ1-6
CASSLPQGMNSPLHF
TGTGCCAGCAGTCTTCCCCAGGGGATGAATTCACCCCTCCACTTT
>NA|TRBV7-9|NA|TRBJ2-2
CASSQASLAGELFF
TGCGCCAGCAGCCAAGCGTCGTTGGCCGGGGAGCTGTTTTTT
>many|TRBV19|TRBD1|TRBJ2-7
CASRTGTGGNEQYF
TGTGCCAGTCGGACCGGGACAGGGGGTAACGAGCAGTACTTC
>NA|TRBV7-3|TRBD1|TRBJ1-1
CASSLGTGADTEAFF
TGTGCCAGCAGCTTGGGCACAGGGGCGGACACTGAAGCTTTCTTT
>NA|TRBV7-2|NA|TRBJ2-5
CASKRPLPSETQYF
TGTGCCAGCAAGAGACCCCTCCCGAGTGAGACCCAGTACTTC
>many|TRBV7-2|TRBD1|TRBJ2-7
CASSSATGFGSYEQYF
TGTGCCAGCAGCTCGGCGACAGGGTTCGGCTCCTACGAGCAGTACTTC
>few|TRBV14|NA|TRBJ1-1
CASSQGITEAFF
TGTGCCAGCAGCCAAGGGATCACTGAAGCTTTCTTT
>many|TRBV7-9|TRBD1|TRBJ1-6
CASSAGQTHNSPLHF
TGTGCCAGCAGCGCGGGACAGACACATAATTCACCCCTCCACTTT
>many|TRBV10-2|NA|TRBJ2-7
CASSSNSFGYEQYF
TGCGCCAGCAGTTCCAATAGTTTCGGCTACGAGCAGTACTTC
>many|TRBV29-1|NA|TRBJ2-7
CSVERSDRFYEQYF
TGCAGCGTTGAAAGGTCGGACAGATTCTACGAGCAGTACTTC
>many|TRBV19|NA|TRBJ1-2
CASSRNNYGYTF
TGTGCCAGTAGTAGGAATAACTATGGCTACACCTTC